This TCR beta chain comes out of a study of regulatory T cells in long-lasting Graves disease. Germline CDR1 SGDLS, CDR2 YYNGEE. The V gene lost 4 bases and the J gene lost 2 bases, with 22 bases spanning the gap. This CDR3 comprises 19 residues. This clonotype is a singleton in its sample. Its cognate antigen is unknown. Regarding the study as a whole: With a small sample size, accuracy may have been reduced.

CDR3-region Arm-PCR and iRepertoire HTBI primers produced the TCR beta libraries. TCRdb passed the multiplex PCR reads through MiXCR, listing each CDR3 protein once. The sample lists 360,000 or so distinct CDR3 sequences; approximately 16% were seen once. The time point here: newly diagnosed GD, antithyroid drugs for less than 3 months. RNA from PBMCs was the source of the TCR library. This same sample was also taken into another study, of T cells in Graves' hyperthyroidism and ophthalmopathy. From that study: Uncontrolled infection, other autoimmune disease, pregnancy and lactation each barred patients from inclusion. Most clonotypes expanded in the thyroid (above 0.001) were also present in blood. Before onset, by a median of 6.5 months, the model predicted ophthalmopathy.

This receptor was identified in a man in his forties or fifties with Graves disease. The chain employs TRBV9 and TRBJ2-6; either TRBD1 or TRBD2 may supply D (5 bases each). The sequencing here drew on peripheral blood mononuclear cells (PBMCs), taken at new diagnosis, from a patient treated with antithyroid drugs. The DNA for the CDR3 is TGTGCCAGCAGCCACCCGCACTCGGGACCTCTAACTGGGGCCAACGTCCTGACTTTC. It is translated as CASSHPHSGPLTGANVLTF. The variable domain in full, completed from reference TRBV9 and TRBJ2-6, reads DSGVTQTPKHLITATGQRVTLRCSPRSGDLSVYWYQQSLDQGLQFLIQYYNGEERAKGNILERFSAQQFPDLHSELNLSSLELGDSALYFCASSHPHSGPLTGANVLTFGAGSRLTVL.